A selection of T cell receptor beta chains follows, all from one sample in a study of cytomegalovirus exposure and HLA in healthy donors. TCRdb's copy holds only in-frame clones and misses some; the assay was immunoSEQ multiplex PCR. Altogether approximately 200,000 clones are present, over 65% being singletons, with the ten largest covering 1% to 1.5%. The sample taken for sequencing was PBMCs. These TCRs come from a human donor in good health. The CDR3 runs from the conserved cysteine through the conserved F or W. Each record gives: clone size, V gene, D gene, CDR3 length, J gene, CDR3 DNA, CDR3 protein. A D gene is named only where the DNA matches it firmly. Size is stated for part of the rows, as once, few or many counts, or as a class when the clone is expanded.

once	TRBV10-1	TRBD2	15	TRBJ2-1	TGCGCCAGCAGTGAGAGGTCTAGCGGCTTCAATGAGCAGTTCTTC	CASSERSSGFNEQFF
.	TRBV28	TRBD1	15	TRBJ1-1	TGTGCCAGCGGGGGCAGGGGGCGAGGCGGCACTGAAGCTTTCTTT	CASGGRGRGGTEAFF
.	TRBV10-3	TRBD2	15	TRBJ2-5	TGTGCCATAAAAGGGACTAGCGGCGACCAAGAGACCCAGTACTTC	CAIKGTSGDQETQYF
.	TRBV2	TRBD2	16	TRBJ2-1	TGTGCCAGCCGCGCAGGGGGGACTAGCGGAAACAATGAGCAGTTCTTC	CASRAGGTSGNNEQFF
few	TRBV10-3	.	16	TRBJ2-2	TGTGCCATCAGTGAGTCGCGGGGAGTGGCCACCGGGGAGCTGTTTTTT	CAISESRGVATGELFF
.	TRBV5-1	.	15	TRBJ1-4	TGCGCCAGCAGCTTGGGAGCAGGGGCGGGCGAAAAACTGTTTTTT	CASSLGAGAGEKLFF
.	TRBV5-1	TRBD2	14	TRBJ2-7	TGCGCCAGCACTAGCGGGCCCAGGGAGGACGAGCAGTACTTC	CASTSGPREDEQYF
.	TRBV10-2	.	13	TRBJ2-1	TGCGCCAGCAGTGAGTTGATTAGCGATGAGCAGTTCTTC	CASSELISDEQFF
.	TRBV30	.	11	TRBJ2-7	TGTGCCTGGAGTGTAACTTACGAGCAGTACTTC	CAWSVTYEQYF
.	TRBV30	.	12	TRBJ2-3	TGTGCCTGGAACCAGGCACCAGATACGCAGTATTTT	CAWNQAPDTQYF
once	TRBV9	.	15	TRBJ2-3	TGTGCCAGCAGCGTGACTACTACTTACACAGATACGCAGTATTTT	CASSVTTTYTDTQYF
.	TRBV5-8	.	17	TRBJ2-5	TGTGCCAGCAGGGGACAACAGGGAAACCGAATTAAAGAGACCCAGTACTTC	CASRGQQGNRIKETQYF
.	TRBV6-4	.	16	TRBJ2-1	TGTGCCAGCAGCCGATTGCCAACTAGCTCCTACAATGAGCAGTTCTTC	CASSRLPTSSYNEQFF
.	TRBV19	.	13	TRBJ2-7	TGTGCCAGTCGGAGGGGAAGCTCCTACGAGCAGTACTTC	CASRRGSSYEQYF
once	TRBV13	.	13	TRBJ2-7	TGTGCCAGCAGCTCCACAGGGTTTCACGAGCAGTACTTC	CASSSTGFHEQYF
.	TRBV19	.	13	TRBJ1-5	TGTGCCAGTAGTTACAGTAGCAATCAGCCCCAGCATTTT	CASSYSSNQPQHF
.	TRBV6-1	.	13	TRBJ1-2	TGTGCCAGCAGTGACAGAACTAACTATGGCTACACCTTC	CASSDRTNYGYTF
once	TRBV5-1	TRBD2	14	TRBJ2-7	TGCGCCAGCAGCATAAGCGGGACCACCTACGAGCAGTACTTC	CASSISGTTYEQYF
.	TRBV4-2	TRBD2	16	TRBJ2-2	TGTGCCAGCAGCGGAACTAGCGGGAGGATCACCGGGGAGCTGTTTTTT	CASSGTSGRITGELFF
.	TRBV29-1	TRBD1	17	TRBJ1-1	TGCAGCGTTGGTCCGGGACAGGGGGGATTAATGAACACTGAAGCTTTCTTT	CSVGPGQGGLMNTEAFF
.	TRBV5-1	TRBD2	15	TRBJ2-7	TGCGCCAGCAGACTCGGACAAGCGGGAAACTACGAGCAGTACTTC	CASRLGQAGNYEQYF
.	TRBV5-1	.	15	TRBJ2-1	TGCGCCAGCAGGAAAGAGCTTAGAACTCCCAATGAGCAGTTCTTC	CASRKELRTPNEQFF
.	TRBV18	.	16	TRBJ2-1	TGTGCCAGCTCACCAGGAGGGAACCGGGTCGCGCATGAGCAGTTCTTC	CASSPGGNRVAHEQFF
.	TRBV28	.	12	TRBJ2-7	TGTGCCAGCAGTTTACCCCTCGGCGGGAAGTACTTC	CASSLPLGGKYF
.	TRBV9	TRBD1	16	TRBJ2-1	TGTGCCAGCAGCGTCCAACCGGGACAGGGGGCTGATGAGCAGTTCTTC	CASSVQPGQGADEQFF
.	TRBV5-1	TRBD2	15	TRBJ2-1	TGCGCCAGCGGTTTAAGCGGGAGCTCCTACAATGAGCAGTTCTTC	CASGLSGSSYNEQFF
.	TRBV28	.	11	TRBJ2-7	TGTGCCAGCAGTTCCTTCTACGAGCAGTACTTC	CASSSFYEQYF
.	TRBV5-1	.	16	TRBJ2-7	TGCGCCAGCAGCTTGGAGGGGCGGGGTCCCTCCTACGAGCAGTACTTC	CASSLEGRGPSYEQYF